The 4 T cell receptor beta chains reported below all come from one sample, sequenced in a study of T-cell memory formation after mild COVID-19. TCRdb reanalysed the 5' RACE reads using MiXCR and keeps one entry per CDR3 protein. The table shows a few hundred thousand distinct CDR3 sequences, with around a sixth occurring only once. The sample was PBMCs or a T cell subset sorted from them (not recorded which). The receptors originated from a man between 18 and 35 years old who had mild COVID-19 (a few samples of this study predate the infection). Cell type and time point are not known.

This clonotype has a handful of counts. The rearrangement joins TRBV9 to TRBJ1-1, with a tentative D call TRBD1 (6 bases). V lost 4 bases and J 3 bases, leaving 13 bases between the germline ends. The CDR3 spans 14 residues. Germline lookup yields CDR1 SGDLS and CDR2 YYNGEE. CDR3 sequence (DNA): TGTGCCAGCAGCCTGGCAGGGGAGGACACTGAAGCTTTCTTT. This encodes CASSLAGEDTEAFF. Together with reference TRBV9 and TRBJ1-1, the CDR3 gives the full variable domain: DSGVTQTPKHLITATGQRVTLRCSPRSGDLSVYWYQQSLDQGLQFLIQYYNGEERAKGNILERFSAQQFPDLHSELNLSSLELGDSALYFCASSLAGEDTEAFFGQGTRLTVV.

This clonotype was recorded many times. V gene TRBV7-2 combines with J gene TRBJ1-2, with a weak D call TRBD1 (6 bases). Germline V gene data show CDR1 as SGHTA and CDR2 as FQGNSA. This CDR3 region has 15 residues. Trimming shortened V by 5 bases and J by 4 bases, and 17 bases separated the two germline ends. The CDR3 DNA follows: TGTGCCAGCAGCCCCTACGGGGGCCTTACCTATGGCTACACCTTC. Its protein product is CASSPYGGLTYGYTF.

The chain carries TRBV5-1 and TRBJ2-7, with 11 bases matching TRBD2. Germline loops: CDR1 SGHRS, CDR2 YFSETQ. The CDR3 extends over 13 amino acids. Trimming took 7 bases from V and 1 from J; bases not matched to a gene: 1. CDR3 bases: TGCGCCAGCCGACTAGCGGGGTCCTACGAGCAGTACTTC. This codes for CASRLAGSYEQYF.

The rearrangement joins TRBV20-1 to TRBJ2-2; the D is unclear. Germline V gene sequence: CDR1 DFQATT, CDR2 SNEGSKA (reference sequence). The CDR3 has 13 amino acids. Between the trimmed V and J ends, which lost 6 bases and 3 bases, there was a span of 11 bases. The chain's CDR3 is CSAPRWDTGELFF. The CDR3 region has the DNA TGCAGTGCCCCTCGGTGGGACACCGGGGAGCTGTTTTTT.